This entry features one TCR beta chain sequence. Its cognate antigen has yet to be identified. Receptors were amplified or captured by the immunoSEQ multiplex PCR assay. A mixture of 60 forward primers for TCR Vbeta segments and 13 reverse primers for TCR Jbeta segments was used in the multiplex PCR. The CDR3 region of rearranged TCR beta genes was amplified from genomic DNA with a multiplex PCR assay. The Illumina HiSeq System was used to sequence the amplified TCR beta libraries as 87-base-pair reads. The original pipeline was this. In a later analysis, tens of millions of unique TCR beta chains were counted across the approximately 670 repertoires, and roughly 11 million of these chains were shared by at least two donors. A nearest-neighbor algorithm error-corrected the raw reads and collapsed the reads into unique sequences, merging closely related sequences to remove PCR and sequencing errors. V, D and J gene segments were assigned by aligning CDR3 sequences to IMGT reference sequences. For a sequence to be retained, at least a six-nucleotide match to both a V gene segment and a J gene segment was required. A rearrangement was called productive if the CDR3 had no stop codons and remained in frame with V and J, and every other rearrangement was called non-productive. Following IMGT convention, CDR3 was defined as the stretch from the second conserved V-encoded cysteine up to the conserved J-encoded phenylalanine. Sequences without an unambiguous match to a single V gene segment were excluded from the earlier analysis of a few hundred of the donors. An earlier analysis of 450 to 650 of the donors called V segments functional above 56.7% productive rearrangements and segregating when the between-donor standard deviation exceeded 5%. A statistical classification framework was built to diagnose cytomegalovirus status from the catalog of TCR beta chain sequences. A later analysis assigned V and J genes by comparing TCR nucleotide sequences with IMGT/GENE-DB human TR gene sequences. The TCRdist pipeline was used in a later analysis to assign CDR3 sequences and most-parsimonious VDJ recombination scenarios. In a later analysis, each TCR beta chain was defined by its CDR3 amino acid sequence together with its V-gene family, and reads lacking a unique V-gene family were excluded. To address suspected cross-contamination and a sequencing artifact, a later analysis removed around 590 highly shared, low-generation-probability nucleotide sequences. A later analysis calculated a clonal expansion index for each public chain from normalized within-repertoire ranks of inferred template counts. In a later analysis, generation probabilities were computed with a VDJ recombination model fitted to out-of-frame rearrangements, and the resulting probabilities were checked against IGoR. In a later analysis, TCR-TCR, TCR-HLA and TCR-CMV co-occurrence was scored with hypergeometric tests, and a repertoire-size bias correction was applied to TCR pairs. A later analysis estimated false discovery rates by permuting HLA or CMV assignments 20 times. In a later analysis, co-occurring TCRs were grouped with DBSCAN, and TCRdist sequence similarity was added when clustering was performed within HLA-allele-positive subsets. Co-occurrence clustering excluded repertoires with fewer than 30,000 or more than 120,000 public chains, plus five with anomalous nucleotide sharing. TCRdb holds this immuneACCESS table with in-frame rearrangements only. Some clones are missing; in checked studies, unresolved V genes explain under half, and the rest has no known cause. V and J calls and clone size are copied from that table; D and trimming were computed from the DNA. The sample table holds around 40,000 clones. The ten largest account for around 6.2% of the sample.

The cohort comprised around 690 healthy bone marrow donors. At the time of sampling, all cohort members were nominally healthy, though unrecorded immune exposures were likely present. The donor tested CMV seronegative and was one of the 352 seronegative cohort members. Each donor provided a peripheral blood sample, and peripheral blood mononuclear cells were used for TCR beta sequencing. The Qiagen DNeasy Blood Extraction Kit was used to extract genomic DNA from the blood cell samples. The entry originates in a study of cytomegalovirus exposure and HLA in healthy donors listed by TCRdb under 2017. Background for the entire study: An earlier analysis of approximately 550 of the donors reported approximately 270 Gb of sequence data and 117 million unique TCR beta sequences from about 179 million T cells. The study aimed to test whether signatures of past pathogen exposure could be identified by cataloging public T cell receptors. Donor age, sex, ethnicity and CMV serostatus were compiled together with the repertoire data. The study combined high-throughput TCR immunosequencing, statistical association of individual TCRs with disease status, and machine learning to predict cytomegalovirus infection status. Among over 350 genotyped donors of the cohort, an average of about 240,000 unique TCR beta nucleotide sequences were sequenced per donor, about a sixth of them non-productive. Using immunosequencing, the study profiled T cell repertoires from roughly 650 subjects and related those repertoires to cytomegalovirus serostatus. Four to six DR-DQ haplotypes were handled as single units for association and clustering, since linkage in the cohort was strong. Class I and class II HLA loci were covered by the typing at four-digit resolution. An early release that covered some 640 HLA-typed donors contained approximately 300 gigabases of sequencing data and around 80 million unique TCR sequences. The genetic ancestry cluster associated with self-reported Caucasian donors included around 76% of the 398 genotyped donors. Genome-wide SNP genotypes for about 65% of the roughly 670 donors were used in a later genetic analysis, which treated that subset as a discovery cohort. Rather than drawing on any new phenotypic data, the later analysis identified candidate immune exposures from TCR beta sequences and the way those sequences occurred across donors. Typing coverage varied by locus: roughly 629-640 donors for A, B, C, DRB1 and DQB1; 500 to 550 for DQA1; approximately 610 for DPA1; more than 450 for DPB1. A later analysis re-examined previously published TCR beta repertoires from more than 550 donors and added high-resolution HLA genotyping to investigate patterns of TCR occurrence. A separate validation cohort of approximately 120 different subjects was used in addition to the roughly 700-subject first cohort. Every discovery cohort repertoire had been produced on one sequencing platform. An earlier analysis of several hundred of the donors applied high-throughput TCR beta sequencing to assess whether each TCR beta V gene segment acted as functional or pseudogenic. What the study reported, not specific to this receptor: In an earlier analysis of approximately 590 of the donors, most TCR beta V segments appeared in productive rearrangements about 87% or about 30% of the time, broadly matching IMGT annotations. Compared with the approximately 720-donor mean, donors in an Asian-associated ancestry cluster had fewer N-insertions in productive TCRs, according to a later genetic analysis. In vitro tests confirmed that a few of the cytomegalovirus-associated TCR beta chains recognize cytomegalovirus antigens. Immune exposure information for the cohort was limited to CMV serostatus. Assigning TCR associations to individual alleles was difficult when HLA alleles, especially DR and DQ, strongly co-occurred. In a later analysis, TCR association rates were found to vary across HLA loci, with the most associated TCRs seen for DRB1 alleles and the fewest for HLA-C alleles. In a later analysis, HLA-associated TCR beta chains were found to be more clonally expanded and to have lower generation probabilities than equally common non-associated chains. In both the original and validation cohorts, the classifier was reported to diagnose cytomegalovirus status with high specificity and sensitivity. Some IMGT-functional V segments, including TRBV6-2 and TRBV6-3, could not be told apart with the 87-base-pair reads, so those segments were excluded. Because some donors lacked HLA typing at each locus, the association tests relied only on the typed subset. The sequencing pipeline was judged likely to have produced a cluster of highly shared sequence variants as a technical artifact. A later analysis reported that several top co-occurrence clusters appeared linked to parvovirus B19, influenza, CMV and Epstein-Barr virus. A further reported finding was that TCR beta sequences accurately predicted the HLA-A and HLA-B alleles for most subjects in the first cohort. While some public TCRs were present in many individuals, most TCR sequences turned up only very rarely across donors. Roughly uniform sequencing depth across donors was assumed in presence/absence analyses, although this assumption may not hold. In this cohort, only TCR beta chains were sequenced, and detectable features were limited by the absence of alpha or paired-chain data. The earlier analysis of about 600 of the donors excluded about 16 rarely observed V segments, including chromosome 9 orphons, because counts were too low. Correlated functional status among segregating V segments might be attributable to linkage disequilibrium, but an unknown experimental factor could not be ruled out. It was suggested by the authors that the approach could potentially be generalized to other disease states and immunological phenotypes. A total of 164 TCR beta chains were listed by the study as associated with cytomegalovirus. V-gene and J-gene trimming of TCR beta chains was associated with a missense DCLRE1C variant in a later genetic analysis, and the association was replicated in an independent cohort. A later analysis found that most CMV-associated TCR beta chains appeared HLA-restricted, with HLA associations seemingly driven largely by CMV exposure. A later analysis associated about 18,000 TCR beta sequences with specific HLA alleles at a false discovery rate of 0.05.

CDR1 and CDR2 are drawn from the germline V gene: SGHRS, YFSETQ. The CDR3 measures 16 amino acids from cysteine to phenylalanine. Only the CDR3 part of the read is kept: 48 bases, read in frame from the first base. Trimming accounts for 2 bases at V and 6 bases at J, while the number of junction bases matched to no gene is 8. This receptor chain uses TRBV5-1 and TRBJ2-1; the central 10 bases match TRBD2. The receptor was isolated from a young man in good health and CMV-seronegative. Specimen: PBMCs. The DNA sequence is TGCGCCAGCAGCTTCTACAGCGGGGGGGCCGGCAATGAGCAGTTCTTC. Translation gives CASSFYSGGAGNEQFF.